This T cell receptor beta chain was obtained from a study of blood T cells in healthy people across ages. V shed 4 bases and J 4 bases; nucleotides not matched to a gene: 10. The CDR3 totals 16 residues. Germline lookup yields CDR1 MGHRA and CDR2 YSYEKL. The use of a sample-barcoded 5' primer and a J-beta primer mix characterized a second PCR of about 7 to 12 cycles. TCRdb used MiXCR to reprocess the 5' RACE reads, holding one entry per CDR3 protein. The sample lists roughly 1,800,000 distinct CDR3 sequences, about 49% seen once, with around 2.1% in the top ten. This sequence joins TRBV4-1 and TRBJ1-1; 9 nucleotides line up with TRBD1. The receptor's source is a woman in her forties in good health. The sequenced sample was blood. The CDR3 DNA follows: TGCGCCAGCAGCCCACCACAGGGGGCGAGGGGCACTGAAGCTTTCTTT. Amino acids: CASSPPQGARGTEAFF.